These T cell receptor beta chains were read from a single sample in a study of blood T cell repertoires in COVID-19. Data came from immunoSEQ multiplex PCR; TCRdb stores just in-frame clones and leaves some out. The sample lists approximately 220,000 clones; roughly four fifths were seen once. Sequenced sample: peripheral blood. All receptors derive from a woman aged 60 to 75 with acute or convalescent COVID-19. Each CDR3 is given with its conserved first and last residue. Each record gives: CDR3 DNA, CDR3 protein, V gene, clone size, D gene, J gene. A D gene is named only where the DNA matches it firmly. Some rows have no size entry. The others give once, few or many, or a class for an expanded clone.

cdr3_nt: TGTGCCAGCAGTAACAGGGGGCTGAACACTGAAGCTTTCTTT
cdr3_aa: CASSNRGLNTEAFF
v_call: TRBV5-8
clone_size: .
d_call: TRBD1
j_call: TRBJ1-1

cdr3_nt: TGTGCCAGCAGTGACCCGGGACACCCCAGCAATCAGCCCCAGCATTTT
cdr3_aa: CASSDPGHPSNQPQHF
v_call: TRBV6-4
clone_size: once
d_call: .
j_call: TRBJ1-5

cdr3_nt: TGTGCCAGCAGTTCCCGGACAGGGAAGGGCTACACCTTC
cdr3_aa: CASSSRTGKGYTF
v_call: TRBV6-5
clone_size: once
d_call: TRBD1
j_call: TRBJ1-2

cdr3_nt: TGCGCCAGCAGCTTGGGGGCGGCAGGGGACCATGGCTACACCTTC
cdr3_aa: CASSLGAAGDHGYTF
v_call: TRBV5-1
clone_size: .
d_call: .
j_call: TRBJ1-2

cdr3_nt: TGTGCCAGCAGCCAAGGCAGGGTGGGAACTGAAGCTTTCTTT
cdr3_aa: CASSQGRVGTEAFF
v_call: TRBV4-2
clone_size: .
d_call: .
j_call: TRBJ1-1

cdr3_nt: TGTGCCTGGACAAGGATAGGCGGGATCACTGAAGCTTTCTTT
cdr3_aa: CAWTRIGGITEAFF
v_call: TRBV30
clone_size: .
d_call: .
j_call: TRBJ1-1

cdr3_nt: TGTGCCAGGCTTGGGAGGACCTATGGCTACACCTTC
cdr3_aa: CARLGRTYGYTF
v_call: TRBV6-5
clone_size: .
d_call: .
j_call: TRBJ1-2

cdr3_nt: TGTGCCAGCAGCGTAGGTGTGACAGAATACGAGCAGTACTTC
cdr3_aa: CASSVGVTEYEQYF
v_call: TRBV9
clone_size: .
d_call: .
j_call: TRBJ2-7

cdr3_nt: TGTGCCAGCAGCTTGTGGGCGGGTTCGAGAACCTACGAGCAGTACTTC
cdr3_aa: CASSLWAGSRTYEQYF
v_call: TRBV5-6
clone_size: few
d_call: .
j_call: TRBJ2-7

cdr3_nt: TGTGCGGGGGCAGGGCGAGACACTGAAGCTTTCTTT
cdr3_aa: CAGAGRDTEAFF
v_call: TRBV28
clone_size: few
d_call: .
j_call: TRBJ1-1

cdr3_nt: TGCGCCAGCAGCCAAGCGCAGGTCCTGAATTCACCCCTCCACTTT
cdr3_aa: CASSQAQVLNSPLHF
v_call: TRBV4-1
clone_size: .
d_call: .
j_call: TRBJ1-6

cdr3_nt: TGCGCCAGCAGCTTGGCCCGGGGGGCGGATGGCTACACCTTC
cdr3_aa: CASSLARGADGYTF
v_call: TRBV5-1
clone_size: .
d_call: .
j_call: TRBJ1-2

cdr3_nt: TGTGCCAGCAGCCTACAGGGTTCGGGGGAGCTGTTTTTT
cdr3_aa: CASSLQGSGELFF
v_call: TRBV14
clone_size: .
d_call: .
j_call: TRBJ2-2

cdr3_nt: TGTGCCAGTAGTATTAAAGAGCGAAACTATGGCTACACCTTC
cdr3_aa: CASSIKERNYGYTF
v_call: TRBV19
clone_size: .
d_call: .
j_call: TRBJ1-2

cdr3_nt: TGCGCCAGCAGCCAACCGACTAGCGGGGGACTTGAGCAGTTCTTC
cdr3_aa: CASSQPTSGGLEQFF
v_call: TRBV4-1
clone_size: .
d_call: TRBD2
j_call: TRBJ2-1

cdr3_nt: TGCGCCAGCAGCCAGACAGGCCTCTATGGCTACACCTTC
cdr3_aa: CASSQTGLYGYTF
v_call: TRBV4-1
clone_size: .
d_call: .
j_call: TRBJ1-2

cdr3_nt: TGTGCCAGCAGCCGGGACTTCAGGCCCAATGAGCAGTTCTTC
cdr3_aa: CASSRDFRPNEQFF
v_call: TRBV5-6
clone_size: .
d_call: .
j_call: TRBJ2-1

cdr3_nt: TGCGCCAGCAGCTTGGCCGGGGTGGCTAATGAAAAACTGTTTTTT
cdr3_aa: CASSLAGVANEKLFF
v_call: TRBV5-1
clone_size: .
d_call: .
j_call: TRBJ1-4

cdr3_nt: TGTGCCAGCAGCTTCGGCGGGGGAGACTACACAGATACGCAGTATTTT
cdr3_aa: CASSFGGGDYTDTQYF
v_call: TRBV7-3
clone_size: .
d_call: TRBD2
j_call: TRBJ2-3

cdr3_nt: TGTGCCAGCAGCCCCCAGGGCCTCGGGGAGCTGTTTTTT
cdr3_aa: CASSPQGLGELFF
v_call: TRBV13
clone_size: .
d_call: .
j_call: TRBJ2-2

cdr3_nt: TGTGCCACTCTCCGGGGAAATGAAGCTTTCTTT
cdr3_aa: CATLRGNEAFF
v_call: TRBV19
clone_size: .
d_call: .
j_call: TRBJ1-1

cdr3_nt: TGTGCCAGTAGTATAATCTTGACAGACACTGAAGCTTTCTTT
cdr3_aa: CASSIILTDTEAFF
v_call: TRBV19
clone_size: .
d_call: .
j_call: TRBJ1-1

cdr3_nt: TGCGCCAGCAGCAAGAGACAGGGACAAGAGACCCAGTACTTC
cdr3_aa: CASSKRQGQETQYF
v_call: TRBV5-1
clone_size: .
d_call: TRBD1
j_call: TRBJ2-5

cdr3_nt: TGCGCCAGCAGCCGAGACCGGGACAGTCGATATGGCTACACCTTC
cdr3_aa: CASSRDRDSRYGYTF
v_call: TRBV4-3
clone_size: .
d_call: TRBD1
j_call: TRBJ1-2

cdr3_nt: TGTGCCAGCAGGCCTCGGGGACAGGGGGTTGGTCAGCCCCAGCATTTT
cdr3_aa: CASRPRGQGVGQPQHF
v_call: TRBV6-6
clone_size: .
d_call: TRBD1
j_call: TRBJ1-5

cdr3_nt: TGTGCCAGTAGTTTAACCGGGACTAGCGGGGGTAATGAGCAGTTCTTC
cdr3_aa: CASSLTGTSGGNEQFF
v_call: TRBV19
clone_size: once
d_call: TRBD2
j_call: TRBJ2-1

cdr3_nt: TGTGCCAGCAGTTCGGCCAGGGAGGGGAACGAGCAGTACTTC
cdr3_aa: CASSSAREGNEQYF
v_call: TRBV6-2/TRBV6-3
clone_size: once
d_call: TRBD2
j_call: TRBJ2-7

cdr3_nt: TGTGCCAGCAGCGGGGAAGGGAGCGGCTACACCTTC
cdr3_aa: CASSGEGSGYTF
v_call: TRBV7-8
clone_size: .
d_call: .
j_call: TRBJ1-2

cdr3_nt: TGTGCCTGGAGTGAAGGGGGAAAGGTCACTGAAGCTTTCTTT
cdr3_aa: CAWSEGGKVTEAFF
v_call: TRBV30
clone_size: .
d_call: .
j_call: TRBJ1-1

cdr3_nt: TGTGCCAGCAGTAACCCGGACAGCTCTGGAAACACCATATATTTT
cdr3_aa: CASSNPDSSGNTIYF
v_call: TRBV6-6
clone_size: .
d_call: .
j_call: TRBJ1-3

cdr3_nt: TGTGCCAGCATGGCGTGGGGAGATGGCTACACCTTC
cdr3_aa: CASMAWGDGYTF
v_call: TRBV2
clone_size: .
d_call: .
j_call: TRBJ1-2

cdr3_nt: TGTGCCAGCAGCTTGGCCCTCCAGGACAGGAATGAGCAGTTCTTC
cdr3_aa: CASSLALQDRNEQFF
v_call: TRBV5-5
clone_size: .
d_call: TRBD1
j_call: TRBJ2-1

cdr3_nt: TGTGCCAGCAGCTACCCGACAGCAAACTATGGCTACACCTTC
cdr3_aa: CASSYPTANYGYTF
v_call: TRBV7-2
clone_size: few
d_call: .
j_call: TRBJ1-2

cdr3_nt: TGTGCCAGCAGACGGGACAGGGTTAGCAATCAGCCCCAGCATTTT
cdr3_aa: CASRRDRVSNQPQHF
v_call: TRBV28
clone_size: .
d_call: TRBD1
j_call: TRBJ1-5

cdr3_nt: TGTGCCAGCAGCTACAGGGGGAACTATGGCTACACCTTC
cdr3_aa: CASSYRGNYGYTF
v_call: TRBV7-2
clone_size: once
d_call: TRBD1
j_call: TRBJ1-2

cdr3_nt: TGTGCCAGCAGCCCTCCCGGGACAGGGGCTGAGACCCAGTACTTC
cdr3_aa: CASSPPGTGAETQYF
v_call: TRBV5-4
clone_size: .
d_call: TRBD1
j_call: TRBJ2-5

cdr3_nt: TGTGCCAGCAGCTTCCTTTTAGTAGATGAGACCCAGTACTTC
cdr3_aa: CASSFLLVDETQYF
v_call: TRBV7-9
clone_size: .
d_call: .
j_call: TRBJ2-5

cdr3_nt: TGTGCCAGCAGCTTGTTCGGAGGTGTAGGCACTGAAGCTTTCTTT
cdr3_aa: CASSLFGGVGTEAFF
v_call: TRBV5-8
clone_size: .
d_call: .
j_call: TRBJ1-1

cdr3_nt: TGTGCCAGCAGCATACAGGGAACTAAAAACATTCAGTACTTC
cdr3_aa: CASSIQGTKNIQYF
v_call: TRBV11-1
clone_size: .
d_call: .
j_call: TRBJ2-4

cdr3_nt: TGTGCCAGCAGCCACTCTCGCGGGGGGCCCACCGGGGAGCTGTTTTTT
cdr3_aa: CASSHSRGGPTGELFF
v_call: TRBV11-1
clone_size: .
d_call: TRBD2
j_call: TRBJ2-2

cdr3_nt: TGTGCCTGGAGTCCCCGGGACAGTCATTACTATGGCTACACCTTC
cdr3_aa: CAWSPRDSHYYGYTF
v_call: TRBV30
clone_size: .
d_call: TRBD1
j_call: TRBJ1-2

cdr3_nt: TGTGCCAGCAGCCAAAACCGGCGGGCTGAAGCTTTCTTT
cdr3_aa: CASSQNRRAEAFF
v_call: TRBV11-3
clone_size: .
d_call: .
j_call: TRBJ1-1

cdr3_nt: TGTGCCAGCTCTCCTGAAATGACAGGTGGTTGGGACGAGCAGTACTTC
cdr3_aa: CASSPEMTGGWDEQYF
v_call: TRBV18
clone_size: .
d_call: .
j_call: TRBJ2-7

cdr3_nt: TGCAGCGTTGTTTCGGGGAACTATGGCTACACCTTC
cdr3_aa: CSVVSGNYGYTF
v_call: TRBV29-1
clone_size: .
d_call: .
j_call: TRBJ1-2

cdr3_nt: TGTGCCAGCAGTTACGCCGGGACTAGCGGGAACAATGAGCAGTTCTTC
cdr3_aa: CASSYAGTSGNNEQFF
v_call: TRBV6-5
clone_size: .
d_call: TRBD2
j_call: TRBJ2-1

cdr3_nt: TGCGCCAGCAGCCAAAGGGACAGGGACTATGGCTACACCTTC
cdr3_aa: CASSQRDRDYGYTF
v_call: TRBV4-1
clone_size: .
d_call: TRBD1
j_call: TRBJ1-2

cdr3_nt: TGTGCCAGCAGCCTATGGGGCGGAAGGTCACCCCTCCACTTT
cdr3_aa: CASSLWGGRSPLHF
v_call: TRBV3-1/TRBV3-2
clone_size: .
d_call: .
j_call: TRBJ1-6

cdr3_nt: TGCGCCAGCAGCCAAGGAACAACTACCTACGAGCAGTACTTC
cdr3_aa: CASSQGTTTYEQYF
v_call: TRBV4-1
clone_size: once
d_call: .
j_call: TRBJ2-7

cdr3_nt: TGTGCCAGCTCACCAGGGGAGGGACAGCCCCAGCATTTT
cdr3_aa: CASSPGEGQPQHF
v_call: TRBV18
clone_size: once
d_call: .
j_call: TRBJ1-5

cdr3_nt: TGTGCCAGCTCACCCTCGGGGGGGGTCGGTCAGCCCCAGCATTTT
cdr3_aa: CASSPSGGVGQPQHF
v_call: TRBV18
clone_size: .
d_call: .
j_call: TRBJ1-5

cdr3_nt: TGTGCCACCAGCAGAGAGGGGCGGGCTTTCTTT
cdr3_aa: CATSREGRAFF
v_call: TRBV15
clone_size: .
d_call: .
j_call: TRBJ1-1

cdr3_nt: TGTGCCAGCAGCGCGGGACAGGGGAGGGGTGAGCAGTTCTTC
cdr3_aa: CASSAGQGRGEQFF
v_call: TRBV5-4
clone_size: once
d_call: TRBD1
j_call: TRBJ2-1

cdr3_nt: TGCGCCTCACATGCGGGGGCGAGAGAGACCCAGTACTTC
cdr3_aa: CASHAGARETQYF
v_call: TRBV5-1
clone_size: .
d_call: .
j_call: TRBJ2-5

cdr3_nt: TGTGCCAGCAGCGCACCCGGACAGGCCACCGGGGAGCTGTTTTTT
cdr3_aa: CASSAPGQATGELFF
v_call: TRBV9
clone_size: .
d_call: TRBD1
j_call: TRBJ2-2

cdr3_nt: TGTGCCAGCAGCTTAGGTGGGCAGATGGCTGAAGCTTTCTTT
cdr3_aa: CASSLGGQMAEAFF
v_call: TRBV7-8
clone_size: .
d_call: .
j_call: TRBJ1-1